This passage covers 13 T cell receptor beta chains from one sample sequenced in a study of CD8+ T cells in alopecia areata. It was cDNA, reverse transcribed from extracted RNA, that served as the sequencing template. Profiling relied on immunoSEQ multiplex PCR, and the TCRdb table lists in-frame clones only, not all of them. The sample carries a few hundred thousand clones, roughly two thirds recorded once. Here the sequenced sample was CD4+ T cells sorted from blood, taken at week 0. The source of these receptors is a human donor with alopecia areata.

This clone came up a few times. V and J are TRBV30 and TRBJ2-5, with 7 bases matching TRBD1. The V and J ends lost 1 base and 0 bases, in that order; junction bases with no gene match: 5. Germline V gives CDR1 GTSNPN, CDR2 SVGIG (reference sequence). The CDR3 runs 15 residues. CDR3 coding DNA: TGTGCCTGGAGTGGAGGACAGGCGTACCAAGAGACCCAGTACTTC. The encoded protein is CAWSGGQAYQETQYF.

V usage is TRBV7-6 and J usage is TRBJ2-1, with 9 bases that match TRBD2. J was trimmed by 4 bases and V by 5 bases; bases with no gene match: 6. CDR1 and CDR2 (germline): SGHVS, FNYEAQ. This CDR3 is 15 amino acids long. In DNA, the CDR3 is TGTGCCAGCAGCCCAGGGACTAGCCCTTACAATGAGCAGTTCTTC. It translates to CASSPGTSPYNEQFF.

In this sample, this clone turned up a few times. CDR3 protein: CAWTKGGARTEAFF. The CDR3 DNA sequence: TGTGCCTGGACCAAAGGGGGGGCGAGGACTGAAGCTTTCTTT. The gene calls are TRBV30 and TRBJ1-1; D might be TRBD1 (6 bases). V shed 4 bases and J shed 5 bases, with 17 bases lying between them. The CDR3 spans 14 residues. CDR1 is GTSNPN, CDR2 SVGIG, per germline (reference sequence). The variable domain in full, completed from reference TRBV30 and TRBJ1-1, reads SQTIHQWPATLVQPVGSPLSLECTVEGTSNPNLYWYRQAAGRGLQLLFYSVGIGQISSEVPQNLSASRPQDRQFILSSKKLLLSDSGFYLCAWTKGGARTEAFFGQGTRLTVV.

On this clone: The sample carries other DNA sequences with the same CDR3. The J gene is TRBJ1-1, the V gene TRBV29-1; D is ambiguous. The V end was cut by 4 bases, the J end by 1 base, with 4 bases between. The CDR3 contains 11 residues. Germline V CDR1 and CDR2: SQVTM, ANQGSEA. The CDR3 nucleotides read TGCAGCGTTGGTGAGAACACTGAAGCTTTCTTT. It encodes CSVGENTEAFF.

The chain couples TRBV2 to TRBJ2-2; TRBD1 agrees at 8 bases. The CDR3 extends over 16 amino acids. Germline V gives CDR1 SNHLY, CDR2 FYNNEI. V gave up 5 bases and J gave up 2 bases; unmatched junction bases: 7. The CDR3 DNA is TGTGCCAGCAGTTCAAGGGACAGGTTTAACACCGGGGAGCTGTTTTTT. It codes for CASSSRDRFNTGELFF.

Only one count was recorded for this clone. The rearrangement uses TRBV5-1 and TRBJ2-7, with 7 bases lining up with TRBD2. V shed 4 bases and J 1 base; nucleotides not matched to a gene: 8. CDR1 is SGHRS and CDR2 is YFSETQ in the germline V gene. This CDR3 is built from 15 residues. CDR3 in amino acids: CASSPAGSGSYEQYF. CDR3 bases: TGCGCCAGCAGCCCTGCGGGTAGCGGGTCCTACGAGCAGTACTTC.

This clone was seen only a few times. The chain recombines TRBV4-1 with TRBJ2-1; D call uncertain. Trimming removed 1 base from V and 8 bases from J, with 6 bases in between. Germline V lookup: CDR1 MGHRA, CDR2 YSYEKL. CDR3 length equals 12 residues. This chain's CDR3 is CASSQVGYEQFF. The CDR3 DNA reads TGCGCCAGCAGCCAAGTAGGGTATGAGCAGTTCTTC.

The V gene is TRBV5-1, the J gene TRBJ1-6, with 7 bases aligning to TRBD1. The junction had 6 bases not matched to a gene; V was cut back by 5 bases and J by 7 bases. Germline assignment: CDR1 SGHRS and CDR2 YFSETQ. CDR3 size: 14 residues. CDR3 protein: CASSSGTVNSPLHF. In DNA, the CDR3 is TGCGCCAGCAGTTCCGGGACAGTGAATTCACCCCTCCACTTT.

This clone was counted between two and nine times. The chain combines TRBV10-3 with TRBJ2-5, with no clear D. V was shortened by 3 bases and J by 1 base, with 6 bases between the two germline ends. Germline V gives CDR1 ENHRY, CDR2 SYGVKD. This CDR3 comprises 13 residues. This CDR3 reads CAISDLIQETQYF. CDR3 coding DNA: TGTGCCATCAGTGATCTGATCCAAGAGACCCAGTACTTC.

The chain recombines TRBV29-1 with TRBJ2-7, with D perhaps TRBD1 (5 bases). This CDR3 is 15 amino acids long. V was cut by 6 bases and J by 7 bases, with 25 bases left in between. Per germline, CDR1 SQVTM and CDR2 ANQGSEA. The CDR3 DNA sequence: TGCAGCGTGTCCCTGTCTGTGACACAAAAGGGGGAGCAGTACTTC. Encoded protein: CSVSLSVTQKGEQYF.

The CDR3 reads CSVVVGGQPSTWRNSPLHF. CDR3 coding DNA: TGCAGCGTTGTTGTTGGGGGACAGCCTTCGACCTGGAGGAATTCACCCCTCCACTTT. The chain uses TRBV29-1 and TRBJ1-6, with TRBD1 identical over 7 bases. The V gene's germline CDR1 is SQVTM and CDR2 ANQGSEA. There are 19 residues in the CDR3. After removal of 4 bases from V and 7 bases from J, the junction contained 22 bases not matched to a gene.

The chain joins TRBV2 to TRBJ1-2; D might be TRBD1 (5 bases). This CDR3 region has 15 residues. Per germline, CDR1 SNHLY and CDR2 FYNNEI. V was trimmed by 2 bases and J by 1 base, leaving 11 bases between them. For the CDR3, the DNA is TGTGCCAGCAGTGAACCGAGGGGCCATAACTATGGCTACACCTTC. Translating gives CASSEPRGHNYGYTF.

The chain joins TRBV6-5 to TRBJ1-4; D call uncertain. Germline V gene sequence: CDR1 MNHEY, CDR2 SVGAGI. The CDR3 covers 12 residues. The CDR3 region has the DNA TGTGCTGTCGGACCGGTTAATGAAAAACTGTTTTTT. Its protein is CAVGPVNEKLFF.